This record looks at one T cell receptor (beta chain) sequence and its context. This sample stems from a study of blood T cell repertoires in COVID-19. Study-wide background: Donors in the United States, Italy and Spain gave samples during acute or convalescent COVID-19. T cells, B-cell-depleted T cells, or PBMCs supplied cDNA or gDNA.

How the authors handled the data: Reference gene primer amplification gave nucleated cell count estimates. TCRdb's table, derived via immunoSEQ multiplex PCR, lists solely in-frame clones and lacks some. That table furnishes V, J and clone size, whereas the DNA furnished D and trimming. This sample carries 85,000 to 120,000 clones, roughly 82% of them seen once, and the ten largest clones take around 4.3%. The germline CDR1 and CDR2 sequences are LNHDA and SQIVND (reference sequence). The CDR3 is 12 amino acids. Trimming left V 5 bases short and J 2 bases short, with 6 bases between. Source material: peripheral blood. The receptor was derived from a human donor in a cohort sampled during active COVID-19. The chain uses TRBV19 and TRBJ2-5; D possibly corresponds to TRBD1 (6 bases). The CDR3 here is CASSGQQETQYF. The CDR3 DNA follows: TGTGCCAGTAGTGGACAGCAAGAGACCCAGTACTTC.